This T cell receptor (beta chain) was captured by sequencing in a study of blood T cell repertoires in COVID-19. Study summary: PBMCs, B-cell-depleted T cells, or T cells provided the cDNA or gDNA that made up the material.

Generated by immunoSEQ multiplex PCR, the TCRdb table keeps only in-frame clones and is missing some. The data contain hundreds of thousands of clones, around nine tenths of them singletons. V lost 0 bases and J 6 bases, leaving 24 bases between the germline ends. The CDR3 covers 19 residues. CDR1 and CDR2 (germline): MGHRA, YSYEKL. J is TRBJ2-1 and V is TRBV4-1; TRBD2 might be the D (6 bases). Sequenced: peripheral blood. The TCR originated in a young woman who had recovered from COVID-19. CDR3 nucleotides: TGCGCCAGCAGCCAAGAACCGCCAAGGGTGGCGGGATACCCCAATGAGCAGTTCTTC. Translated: CASSQEPPRVAGYPNEQFF.